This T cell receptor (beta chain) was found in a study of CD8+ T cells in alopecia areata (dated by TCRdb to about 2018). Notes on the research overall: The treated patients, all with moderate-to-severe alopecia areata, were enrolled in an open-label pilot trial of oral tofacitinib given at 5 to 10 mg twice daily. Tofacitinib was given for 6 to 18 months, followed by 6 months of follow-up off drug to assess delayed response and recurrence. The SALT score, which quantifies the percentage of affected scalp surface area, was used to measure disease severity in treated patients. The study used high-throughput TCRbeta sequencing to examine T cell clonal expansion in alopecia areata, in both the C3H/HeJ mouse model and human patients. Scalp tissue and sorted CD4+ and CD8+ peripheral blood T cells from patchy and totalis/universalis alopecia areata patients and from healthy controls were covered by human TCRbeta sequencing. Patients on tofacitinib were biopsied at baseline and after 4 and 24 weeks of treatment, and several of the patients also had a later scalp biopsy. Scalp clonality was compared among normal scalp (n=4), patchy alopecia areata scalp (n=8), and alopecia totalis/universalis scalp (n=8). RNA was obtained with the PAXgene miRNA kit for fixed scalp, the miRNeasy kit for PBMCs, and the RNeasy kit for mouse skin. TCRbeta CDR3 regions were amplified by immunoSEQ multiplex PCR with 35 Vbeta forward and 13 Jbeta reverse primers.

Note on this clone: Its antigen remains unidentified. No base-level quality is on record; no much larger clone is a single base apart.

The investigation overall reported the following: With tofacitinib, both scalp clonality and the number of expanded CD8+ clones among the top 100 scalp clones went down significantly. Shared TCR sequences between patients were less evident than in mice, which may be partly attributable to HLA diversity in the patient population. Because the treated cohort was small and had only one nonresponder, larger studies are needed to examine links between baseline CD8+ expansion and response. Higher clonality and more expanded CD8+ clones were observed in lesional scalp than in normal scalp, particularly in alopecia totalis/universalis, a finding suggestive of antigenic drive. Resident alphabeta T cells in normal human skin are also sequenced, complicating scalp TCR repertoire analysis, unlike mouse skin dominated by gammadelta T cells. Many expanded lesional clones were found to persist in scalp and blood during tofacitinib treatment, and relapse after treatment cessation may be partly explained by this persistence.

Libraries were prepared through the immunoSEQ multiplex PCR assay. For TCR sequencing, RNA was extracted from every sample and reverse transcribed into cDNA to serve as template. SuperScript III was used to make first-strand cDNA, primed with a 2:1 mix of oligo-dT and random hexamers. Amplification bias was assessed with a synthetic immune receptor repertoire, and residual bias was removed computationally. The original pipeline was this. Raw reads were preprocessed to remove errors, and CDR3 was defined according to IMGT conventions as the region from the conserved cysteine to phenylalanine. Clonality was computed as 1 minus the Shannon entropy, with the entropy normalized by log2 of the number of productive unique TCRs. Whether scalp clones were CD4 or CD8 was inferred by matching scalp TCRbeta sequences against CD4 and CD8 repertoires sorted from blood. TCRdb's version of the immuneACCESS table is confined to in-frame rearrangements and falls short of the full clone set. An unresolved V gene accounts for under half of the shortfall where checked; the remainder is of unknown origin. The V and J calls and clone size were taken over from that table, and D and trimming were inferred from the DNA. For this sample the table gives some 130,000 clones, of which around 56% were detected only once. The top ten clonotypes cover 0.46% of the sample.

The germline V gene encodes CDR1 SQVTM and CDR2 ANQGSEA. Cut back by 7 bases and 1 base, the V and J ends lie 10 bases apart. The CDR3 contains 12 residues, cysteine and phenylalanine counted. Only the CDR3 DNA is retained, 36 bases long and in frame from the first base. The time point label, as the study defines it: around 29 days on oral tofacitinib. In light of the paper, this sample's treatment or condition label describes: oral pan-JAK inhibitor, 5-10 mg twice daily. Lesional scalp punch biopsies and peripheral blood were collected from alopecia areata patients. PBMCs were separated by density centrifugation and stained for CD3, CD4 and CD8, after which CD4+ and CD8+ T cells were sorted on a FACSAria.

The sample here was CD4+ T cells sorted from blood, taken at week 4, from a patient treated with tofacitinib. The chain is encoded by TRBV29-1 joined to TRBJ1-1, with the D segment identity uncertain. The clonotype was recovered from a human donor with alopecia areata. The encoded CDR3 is CSAKDGNTEAFF. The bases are TGCAGCGCAAAGGACGGGAACACTGAAGCTTTCTTT.